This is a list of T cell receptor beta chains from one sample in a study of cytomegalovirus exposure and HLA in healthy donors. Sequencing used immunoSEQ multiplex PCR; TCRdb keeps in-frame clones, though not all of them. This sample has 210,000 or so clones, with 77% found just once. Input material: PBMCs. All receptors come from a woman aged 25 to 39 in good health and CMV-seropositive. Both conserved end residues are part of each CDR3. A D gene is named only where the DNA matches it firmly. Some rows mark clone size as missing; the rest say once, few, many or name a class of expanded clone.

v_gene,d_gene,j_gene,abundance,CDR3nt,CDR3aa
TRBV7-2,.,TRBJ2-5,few,TGTGCCAGCAGCTTAGACGCCGGGAAGACCAACTTC,CASSLDAGKTNF
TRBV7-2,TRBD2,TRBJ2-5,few,TGTGCCAGCAGCTTCCTAGCGGCCAAACCGCGGGAGACCCAGTACTTC,CASSFLAAKPRETQYF
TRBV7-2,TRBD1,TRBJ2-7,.,TGTGCCAGCAGCTCCCCGGACAGGGGATCCCACGAGCAGTACTTC,CASSSPDRGSHEQYF
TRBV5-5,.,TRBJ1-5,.,TGTGCCTCCAGTAATAGCAATCAGCCCCAGCATTTT,CASSNSNQPQHF
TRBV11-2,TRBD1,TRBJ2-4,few,TGTGCCAGCACACTCAGGGGGCTGGTGGACATTCAGTACTTC,CASTLRGLVDIQYF
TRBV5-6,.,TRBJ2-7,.,TGTGCCAGCAGCTTGGGACAGATATTAATCTCCTACGAGCAGTACTTC,CASSLGQILISYEQYF
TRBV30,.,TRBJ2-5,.,TGTGCCTGGAGTGGACCGGGCCGGGCTATCACGGGGGAGACCCAGTACTTC,CAWSGPGRAITGETQYF
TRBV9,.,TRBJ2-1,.,TGTGCCAGCAGCCCCCAGGACAGAAGGAATGAGCAGTTCTTC,CASSPQDRRNEQFF
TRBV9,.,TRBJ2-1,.,TGTGCCAGCAGCGTAGCAGCGGGCGATTACAATGAGCAGTTCTTC,CASSVAAGDYNEQFF
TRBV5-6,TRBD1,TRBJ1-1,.,TGTGCCAGCAGCTTGGAGGGTCGGACAGGGAAAGCTTTCTTT,CASSLEGRTGKAFF
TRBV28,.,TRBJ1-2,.,TGTGCCAGCAGTAGTTGGCACAGGCTTTCCTATGGCTACACCTTC,CASSSWHRLSYGYTF
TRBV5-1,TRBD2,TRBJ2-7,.,TGCGCCAGCAGCCCGGGGACTAGCGGGATTAGCTCCTACGAGCAGTACTTC,CASSPGTSGISSYEQYF
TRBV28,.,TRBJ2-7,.,TGTGCCAGCAGAAGAAGACAGTCCGGGCAGTACTTC,CASRRRQSGQYF
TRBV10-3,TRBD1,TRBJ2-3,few,TGTGCCATCAGGACAGGGGGGACAGATACGCAGTATTTT,CAIRTGGTDTQYF